The next 15 T cell receptor beta chains were all read from a single sample in a study of T cell changes during pregnancy in multiple sclerosis. Repertoires were generated with immunoSEQ multiplex PCR, while TCRdb's copy carries only in-frame clones and drops some. The table includes roughly 40,000 clones, 91% detected once. The starting material was CD4+ T cells from peripheral blood mononuclear cells, obtained before pregnancy. Every receptor here comes from a female donor with multiple sclerosis, enrolled in a pregnancy study.

The CDR3 region is CAWSGRDTQYF. CDR3 nucleotide sequence: TGTGCCTGGAGTGGCCGGGATACGCAGTATTTT. The chain is built from TRBV30 and TRBJ2-3; D is unresolved. The CDR3 has 11 amino acids. Germline assignment: CDR1 GTSNPN and CDR2 SVGIG (reference sequence). The V gene lost 1 base and the J gene lost 6 bases, with 5 bases spanning the gap.

This chain connects TRBV2 to TRBJ1-2; possibly TRBD1 for D (6 bases). Germline V gene sequence: CDR1 SNHLY, CDR2 FYNNEI. The CDR3 is 11 amino acids. Trimming stripped 7 bases from V and 7 bases from J, with 10 bases between. CDR3 nucleotide sequence: TGTGCCAGCAACAGGGTCGGTGGCTACACCTTC. Its translation is CASNRVGGYTF.

The V and J genes are TRBV5-6 and TRBJ2-5; D is uncertain. V shed 4 bases and J shed 6 bases, with 19 bases lying between them. This CDR3 is built from 15 residues. From germline, CDR1 is SGHDT and CDR2 YYEEEE. The CDR3 bases are TGTGCCAGCAGCCTGGCGCGACTCACGGTGAAGACCCAGTACTTC. Encoded protein: CASSLARLTVKTQYF.

This sequence joins TRBV4-2 and TRBJ2-2; the D gene is possibly TRBD2 (6 bases). The germline gives CDR1 LGHNA, CDR2 YNFKEQ. V was clipped by 0 bases and J by 3 bases, with 11 bases between them. The CDR3 loop spans 16 amino acids. The CDR3 DNA is TGTGCCAGCAGCCAAGAACTAGCCCCTGACACCGGGGAGCTGTTTTTT. The encoded protein is CASSQELAPDTGELFF.

This chain joins TRBV19 and TRBJ2-5; 9 bases are shared with TRBD2. CDR3 length equals 15 residues. Trimming took 2 bases from V and 1 from J; bases not matched to a gene: 2. CDR1 is LNHDA, CDR2 SQIVND, per germline (reference sequence). The CDR3 is CASSIMTSGQETQYF. The CDR3 region has the DNA TGTGCCAGTAGTATAATGACTAGCGGCCAAGAGACCCAGTACTTC.

The sample holds one count of this clone. This chain links TRBV6-6 with TRBJ2-3, with D perhaps matching TRBD2 (7 bases). Germline V gene sequence: CDR1 MNHNY, CDR2 SVGAGI (reference sequence). Trimming took off 7 bases at V and 5 bases at J, with 13 bases between the two ends. This CDR3 has 13 amino acids. The CDR3 DNA sequence: TGTGCCAGCAAGGGGGGGTGGGGAGATACGCAGTATTTT. Translated: CASKGGWGDTQYF.

This clone was seen only once. In DNA, the CDR3 is TGTGCCAGCAGTTCCATAGGGACTAGCAGTAAAGAGACCCAGTACTTC. Encoded protein: CASSSIGTSSKETQYF. V usage is TRBV27 and J usage is TRBJ2-5, with 9 bases that match TRBD2. The CDR3 covers 16 residues. The V gene end was trimmed by 4 bases and the J gene end by 3 bases; junction bases not matched to a gene: 9. Germline V CDR1 and CDR2: MNHEY, SMNVEV (reference sequence).

This chain links TRBV5-1 with TRBJ1-1; weak D call: TRBD1 (6 bases). The V gene lost 1 base and the J gene lost 8 bases, with 9 bases spanning the gap. CDR1 and CDR2 (germline): SGHRS, YFSETQ. The CDR3 sequence is 12 residues long. In nucleotides, the CDR3 is TGCGCCAGCAGCTTGAGGGGGGGGGAAGCTTTCTTT. Translated, it gives CASSLRGGEAFF.

V gene TRBV5-6 combines with J gene TRBJ1-1; maybe TRBD1 (5 bases). V lost 2 bases, J lost 10 bases, and 12 bases lay in between. This CDR3 is 12 amino acids long. The V gene's germline CDR1 is SGHDT and CDR2 YYEEEE. Here the CDR3 reads CASSLSDSRAFF. The CDR3 DNA is TGTGCCAGCAGCTTATCTGACAGTAGAGCTTTCTTT.

The rearrangement joins TRBV11-2 to TRBJ1-6; 7 nucleotides align to TRBD1. J was trimmed by 6 bases and V by 5 bases; bases with no gene match: 10. CDR3 size: 16 residues. Germline V gene lookup returns CDR1 SGHAT and CDR2 FQNNGV. The CDR3 region has the DNA TGTGCCAGCAGCCCTAGGGGGCAGGGTGGTAATTCACCCCTCCACTTT. Translated, it gives CASSPRGQGGNSPLHF.

The chain recombines TRBV11-2 with TRBJ1-3; no definite D call. CDR3 length equals 13 residues. CDR1 is SGHAT, CDR2 FQNNGV, per germline. The V end was cut by 3 bases, the J end by 0 bases, with 3 bases between. The CDR3 spells CASSLSSGNTIYF. CDR3 in DNA: TGTGCCAGCAGCTTGAGCTCTGGAAACACCATATATTTT. Combining the CDR3 with reference TRBV11-2 and TRBJ1-3 gives the whole variable domain EAGVAQSPRYKIIEKRQSVAFWCNPISGHATLYWYQQILGQGPKLLIQFQNNGVVDDSQLPKDRFSAERLKGVDSTLKIQPAKLEDSAVYLCASSLSSGNTIYFGEGSWLTVV.

CDR3 sequence: CASSKAGQGPNTEAFF. In nucleotides, the CDR3 is TGTGCCAGCTCCAAGGCCGGCCAGGGGCCGAACACTGAAGCTTTCTTT. The V call is TRBV4-2, the J call TRBJ1-1; TRBD1 might be the D (6 bases). CDR3 length: 16 residues. Trimming cost V 8 bases and J 1 base, with 20 bases left between them. Germline V gives CDR1 LGHNA, CDR2 YNFKEQ.

This clone has only one observation. The chain is built from TRBV21-1 and TRBJ2-7; the listed D gene, TRBD1, was not tested against the DNA. TRBV21-1 is a pseudogene segment. The CDR3 totals 10 residues. CDR3 in DNA: TGTGCCAGTACAGCCTACGAGCAGTACTTC. Amino acid sequence: CASTAYEQYF.

This clone appeared a single time. The chain is built from TRBV5-1 and TRBJ2-7, with D possibly matching TRBD2 (6 bases). Trimming removed 5 bases from V and 3 bases from J, with 15 bases in between. This CDR3 contains 14 residues. CDR1 and CDR2 (germline): SGHRS, YFSETQ. The CDR3 here is CASSRAGKVYEQYF. CDR3 nucleotide sequence: TGCGCCAGCAGTCGGGCGGGGAAAGTCTACGAGCAGTACTTC. The whole variable domain, filled in from reference TRBV5-1 and TRBJ2-7, reads KAGVTQTPRYLIKTRGQQVTLSCSPISGHRSVSWYQQTPGQGLQFLFEYFSETQRNKGNFPGRFSGRQFSNSRSEMNVSTLELGDSALYLCASSRAGKVYEQYFGPGTRLTVT.

J is TRBJ2-1 and V is TRBV2; D is ambiguous. The CDR3 totals 12 residues. CDR1 and CDR2 (germline): SNHLY, FYNNEI. The V end was cut by 6 bases, the J end by 4 bases, with 7 bases between. The CDR3 here is CASRGLYNEQFF. The CDR3 DNA sequence: TGTGCCAGCAGGGGCCTTTACAATGAGCAGTTCTTC.